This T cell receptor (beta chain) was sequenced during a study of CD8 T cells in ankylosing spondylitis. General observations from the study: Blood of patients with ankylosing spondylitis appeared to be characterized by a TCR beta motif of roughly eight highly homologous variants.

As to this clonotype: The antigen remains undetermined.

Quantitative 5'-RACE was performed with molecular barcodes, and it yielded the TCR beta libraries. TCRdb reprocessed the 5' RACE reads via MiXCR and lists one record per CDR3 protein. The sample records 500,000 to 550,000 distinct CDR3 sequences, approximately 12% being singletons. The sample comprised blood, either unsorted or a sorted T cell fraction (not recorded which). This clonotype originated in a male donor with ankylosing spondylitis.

In DNA, the CDR3 is TGTGCCAGCAGCTACAGTCCCCGGGAGACCCAGTACTTC. As protein: CASSYSPRETQYF. V usage is TRBV5-6 and J usage is TRBJ2-5; D not resolved. V was pared by 3 bases and J by 5 bases, with 11 bases between. Germline V CDR1 and CDR2: SGHDT, YYEEEE. This CDR3 region has 13 residues.